This is a list of T cell receptor beta chains from one sample in a study of control samples from healthy donors and cancer patients. The assay was immunoSEQ multiplex PCR, and TCRdb's table has in-frame clones only and misses some. The table records over 120,000 clones, just under 95% of them present only once. The source material was PBMCs. The receptors were sampled from a man in his 60s with colorectal cancer. CDR3s include the opening cysteine and the closing phenylalanine or tryptophan. The D gene is left open where the match is weak. Only some rows state a clone size, as once, few, many or a class for expanded clones.

-,TRBD1,TRBV2,TRBJ1-5,TGTGCCAGCAGGGACCGGACAGGGGGACGGGGGCAGCCCCAGCATTTT,CASRDRTGGRGQPQHF
-,-,TRBV11-2,TRBJ2-7,TGTGCCAGCAGCTTAGATAGGCGAACCCTCTCCTACGAGCAGTACTTC,CASSLDRRTLSYEQYF
-,-,TRBV12-3/TRBV12-4,TRBJ1-2,TGTGCCAGCAGTTTATCTGGGAACTATGGCTACACCTTC,CASSLSGNYGYTF
-,-,TRBV12-3/TRBV12-4,TRBJ2-5,TGTGCCAGCAGTTTACGGGGTTGGGAGACCCAGTACTTC,CASSLRGWETQYF
-,-,TRBV30,TRBJ1-5,TGTGCCTGGAGTTTGGGAGACGATCAGCCCCAGCATTTT,CAWSLGDDQPQHF
-,-,TRBV12-3/TRBV12-4,TRBJ2-1,TGTGCCAGCAGTTTCGGTGGGTACGGGGAGCAGTTCTTC,CASSFGGYGEQFF
-,-,TRBV3-1/TRBV3-2,TRBJ1-2,TGTGCCAGCAGCCAAGATGTCAGAGGGCCGGGTGGCTACACCTTC,CASSQDVRGPGGYTF
-,-,TRBV9,TRBJ2-5,TGTGCCAGCAGCGTAGGGCCGACAAGACAAGAGACCCAGTACTTC,CASSVGPTRQETQYF
-,-,TRBV29-1,TRBJ1-1,TGCAGCGTTGAAGACCCCCCCCGCCCTGAAGCTTTCTTT,CSVEDPPRPEAFF
-,-,TRBV4-3,TRBJ1-1,TGCGCCAGCAGCCAAGATTGGAAAAGGTACACTGAAGCTTTCTTT,CASSQDWKRYTEAFF
-,-,TRBV7-2,TRBJ1-1,TGTGCCAGCAGCTCATTCGCCGGCACTGAAGCTTTCTTT,CASSSFAGTEAFF
-,-,TRBV4-3,TRBJ2-1,TGCGCCAGCAGCCAATCCGGTCGGGTCAGTAAGCAGTTCTTC,CASSQSGRVSKQFF
-,-,TRBV5-6,TRBJ2-1,TGTGCCAGCAGCTTTAAGGGGCCCTACAATGAGCAGTTCTTC,CASSFKGPYNEQFF
-,TRBD1,TRBV5-1,TRBJ1-3,TGCGCCAGCAGCTTGGGGGACAGGGCTGGAAACACCATATATTTT,CASSLGDRAGNTIYF
-,-,TRBV3-1/TRBV3-2,TRBJ1-6,TGTGCCAGCAGCCAGGGGGACGGAGTCTTGGGTTCACCCCTCCACTTT,CASSQGDGVLGSPLHF
-,-,TRBV9,TRBJ2-5,TGTGCCAGCAGCCCCGTCGGATCCAGAGAAGAGACCCAGTACTTC,CASSPVGSREETQYF
-,-,TRBV19,TRBJ2-7,TGTGCCAGTAGTATGGCTGGGGTCGAGCAGTACTTC,CASSMAGVEQYF
-,-,TRBV27,TRBJ1-1,TGTGCCAGCAGTTTATCGAAACGGGCAAACACTGAAGCTTTCTTT,CASSLSKRANTEAFF
-,-,TRBV7-2,TRBJ2-7,TGTGCCAGCAGCTTAATGGGGGGCCCGTACGAGCAGTACTTC,CASSLMGGPYEQYF
-,-,TRBV6-5,TRBJ1-1,TGTGCCAGCACCGCCAGCAGAGGGACTGAAGCTTTCTTT,CASTASRGTEAFF
-,-,TRBV6-5,TRBJ1-5,TGTGCCAGCAAAATAGGCCCTCAAAATCAGCCCCAGCATTTT,CASKIGPQNQPQHF
once,TRBD1,TRBV5-1,TRBJ1-4,TGCGCCAGCCAACCTTCTGGGACAGGGTTTAGCAAACTGTTTTTT,CASQPSGTGFSKLFF
once,TRBD2,TRBV24-1,TRBJ2-2,TGTGCCACCAGTGATTCCCCGGGACTAGCGGGGTTGAGAACCGGGGAGCTGTTTTTT,CATSDSPGLAGLRTGELFF
-,TRBD1,TRBV5-1,TRBJ1-2,TGCGCCAGCAGCTTGGCCAAGACAGGGTCCGAAGACTATGGCTACACCTTC,CASSLAKTGSEDYGYTF
-,-,TRBV9,TRBJ1-1,TGTGCCAGCAGCGTAGTAGGGCAGGTGAACACTGAAGCTTTCTTT,CASSVVGQVNTEAFF
-,TRBD1,TRBV28,TRBJ1-2,TGTGCCAGCAGTTTAGAAGGGGGCTCCTATGGCTACACCTTC,CASSLEGGSYGYTF
-,TRBD1,TRBV28,TRBJ2-1,TGTGCCAGCAGTCCCAAGACAGGGTACTTGGTCAATGAGCAGTTCTTC,CASSPKTGYLVNEQFF
-,TRBD1,TRBV24-1,TRBJ1-5,TGTGCCACGAGGGACAGGGTGGGTCAGCCCCAGCATTTT,CATRDRVGQPQHF
-,TRBD1,TRBV4-1,TRBJ1-4,TGCGCCAGCAGCCGACTGACAGGGTATAATGAAAAACTGTTTTTT,CASSRLTGYNEKLFF
-,-,TRBV18,TRBJ1-6,TGTGCCAGCTCACCGAGTGGGGGGTGGGGATCACCCCTCCACTTT,CASSPSGGWGSPLHF
few,TRBD1,TRBV5-1,TRBJ1-2,TGCGCCAGCAGCTTGGCAGGGACAGCCAATAACTATGGCTACACCTTC,CASSLAGTANNYGYTF
-,TRBD1,TRBV6-5,TRBJ1-1,TGTGCCAGCAGTATGGACAGGGTGAACACTGAAGCTTTCTTT,CASSMDRVNTEAFF
-,TRBD1,TRBV24-1,TRBJ2-7,TGTGCCACCAGTGATATAATCAGGGGGACCGCCTACGAGCAGTACTTC,CATSDIIRGTAYEQYF
once,TRBD1,TRBV5-1,TRBJ2-2,TGCGCCAGCAGCTCCACAGGGGTCGCATTATCCGGGGAGCTGTTTTTT,CASSSTGVALSGELFF
once,TRBD2,TRBV7-2,TRBJ2-7,TGTGCCAGCAGCTTAGTGGCTAGCGGGGGGGCCTACGAGCAGTACTTC,CASSLVASGGAYEQYF
-,-,TRBV7-7,TRBJ2-3,TGTGCCAGCAGCCCTACGGAGGGGAATACGCAGTATTTT,CASSPTEGNTQYF
-,TRBD2,TRBV7-9,TRBJ2-5,TGTGCCAGCAGCTCGACTAGCAAAGAGACCCAGTACTTC,CASSSTSKETQYF
-,-,TRBV28,TRBJ1-2,TGTGCCAGCAGTCCCCTAGGGGGAAACTATGGCTACACCTTC,CASSPLGGNYGYTF
-,-,TRBV19,TRBJ2-3,TGTGCCAGTAGTCCGCCCGGGGTGGGCACAGATACGCAGTATTTT,CASSPPGVGTDTQYF
-,TRBD1,TRBV10-3,TRBJ1-5,TGTGCCATCAATAGGGACAGTTCACAGCCCCAGCATTTT,CAINRDSSQPQHF